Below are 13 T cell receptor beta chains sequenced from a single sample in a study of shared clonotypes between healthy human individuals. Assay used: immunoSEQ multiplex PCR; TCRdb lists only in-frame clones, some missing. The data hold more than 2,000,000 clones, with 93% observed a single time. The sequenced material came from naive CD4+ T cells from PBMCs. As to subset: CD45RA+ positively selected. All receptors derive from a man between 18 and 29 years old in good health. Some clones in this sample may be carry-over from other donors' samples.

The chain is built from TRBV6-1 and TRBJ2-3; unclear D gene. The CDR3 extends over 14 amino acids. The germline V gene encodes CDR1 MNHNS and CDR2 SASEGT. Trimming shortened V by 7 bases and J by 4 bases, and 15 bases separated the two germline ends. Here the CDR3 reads CASTTQLLADTQYF. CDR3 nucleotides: TGTGCCAGCACTACACAGCTTCTCGCAGATACGCAGTATTTT.

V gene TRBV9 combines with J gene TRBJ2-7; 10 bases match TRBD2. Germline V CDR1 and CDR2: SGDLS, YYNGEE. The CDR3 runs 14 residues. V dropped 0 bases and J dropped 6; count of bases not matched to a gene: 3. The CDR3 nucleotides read TGTGCCAGCAGCGTAGAGGGACTAGCGACCGAGCAGTACTTC. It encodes CASSVEGLATEQYF. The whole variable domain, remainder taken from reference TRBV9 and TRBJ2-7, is DSGVTQTPKHLITATGQRVTLRCSPRSGDLSVYWYQQSLDQGLQFLIQYYNGEERAKGNILERFSAQQFPDLHSELNLSSLELGDSALYFCASSVEGLATEQYFGPGTRLTVT.

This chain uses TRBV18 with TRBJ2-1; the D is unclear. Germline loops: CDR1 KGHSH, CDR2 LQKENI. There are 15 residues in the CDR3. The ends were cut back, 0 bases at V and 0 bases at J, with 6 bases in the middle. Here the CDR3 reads CASSPPQPSYNEQFF. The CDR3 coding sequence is TGTGCCAGCTCACCACCTCAGCCCTCCTACAATGAGCAGTTCTTC.

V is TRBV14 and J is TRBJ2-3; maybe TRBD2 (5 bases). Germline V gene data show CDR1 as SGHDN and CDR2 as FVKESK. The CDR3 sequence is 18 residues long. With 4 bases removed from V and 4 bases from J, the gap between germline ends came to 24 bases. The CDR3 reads CASSLVRPGNGRADTQYF. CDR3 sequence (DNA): TGTGCCAGCAGCCTCGTCCGACCCGGGAACGGGCGGGCAGATACGCAGTATTTT.

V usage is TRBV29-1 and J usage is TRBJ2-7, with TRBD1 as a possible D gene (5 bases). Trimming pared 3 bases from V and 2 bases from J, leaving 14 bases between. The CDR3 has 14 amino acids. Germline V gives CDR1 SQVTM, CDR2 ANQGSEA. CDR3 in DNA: TGCAGCGTTGACCCCCGGCAGGGCCCCTACGAGCAGTACTTC. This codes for CSVDPRQGPYEQYF.

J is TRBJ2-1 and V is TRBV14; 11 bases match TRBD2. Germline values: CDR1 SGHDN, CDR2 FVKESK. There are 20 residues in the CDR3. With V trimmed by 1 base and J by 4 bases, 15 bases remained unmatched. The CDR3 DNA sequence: TGTGCCAGCAGCCAAGGTCCCGGGGCACTAGCGGGAGTATTGTACAATGAGCAGTTCTTC. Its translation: CASSQGPGALAGVLYNEQFF.

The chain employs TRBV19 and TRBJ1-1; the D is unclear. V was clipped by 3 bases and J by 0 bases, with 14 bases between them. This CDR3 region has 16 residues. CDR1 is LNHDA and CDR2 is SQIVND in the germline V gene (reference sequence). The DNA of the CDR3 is TGTGCCAGTAGTATCTCGGACGGTAAAATGAACACTGAAGCTTTCTTT. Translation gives CASSISDGKMNTEAFF.

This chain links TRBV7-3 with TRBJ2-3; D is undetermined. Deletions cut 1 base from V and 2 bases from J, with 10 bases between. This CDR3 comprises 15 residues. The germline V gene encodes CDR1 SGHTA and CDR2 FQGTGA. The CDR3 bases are TGTGCCAGCAGCTTAAATGTTGAGGCCACAGATACGCAGTATTTT. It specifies CASSLNVEATDTQYF.

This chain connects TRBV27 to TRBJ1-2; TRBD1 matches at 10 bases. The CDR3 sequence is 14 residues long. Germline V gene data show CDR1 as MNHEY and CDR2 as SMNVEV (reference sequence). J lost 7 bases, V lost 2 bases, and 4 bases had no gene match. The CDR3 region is CASSLIGDRGGYTF. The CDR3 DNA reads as TGTGCCAGCAGTTTAATTGGGGACAGGGGTGGCTACACCTTC.

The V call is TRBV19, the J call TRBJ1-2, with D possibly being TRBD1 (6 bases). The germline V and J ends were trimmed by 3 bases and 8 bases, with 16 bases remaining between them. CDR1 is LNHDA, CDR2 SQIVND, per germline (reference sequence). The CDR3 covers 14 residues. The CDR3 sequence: CASSIQQGPEGYTF. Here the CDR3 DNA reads TGTGCCAGTAGTATTCAACAGGGCCCGGAAGGCTACACCTTC. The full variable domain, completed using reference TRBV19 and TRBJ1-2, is DGGITQSPKYLFRKEGQNVTLSCEQNLNHDAMYWYRQDPGQGLRLIYYSQIVNDFQKGDIAEGYSVSREKKESFPLTVTSAQKNPTAFYLCASSIQQGPEGYTFGSGTRLTVV.

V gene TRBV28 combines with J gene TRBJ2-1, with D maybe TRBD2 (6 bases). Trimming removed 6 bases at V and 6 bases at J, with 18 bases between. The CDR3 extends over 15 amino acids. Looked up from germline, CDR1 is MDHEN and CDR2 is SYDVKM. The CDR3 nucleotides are TGTGCCAGCAGCCCCTCTCGGGCCGGGGGCAATGAGCAGTTCTTC. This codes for CASSPSRAGGNEQFF.

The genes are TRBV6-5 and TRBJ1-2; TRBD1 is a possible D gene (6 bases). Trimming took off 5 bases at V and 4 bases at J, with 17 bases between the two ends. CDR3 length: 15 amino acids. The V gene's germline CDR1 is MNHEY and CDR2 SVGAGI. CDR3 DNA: TGTGCCAGCAGTAAGAGTGGGGGGGCGAGCTATGGCTACACCTTC. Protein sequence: CASSKSGGASYGYTF.

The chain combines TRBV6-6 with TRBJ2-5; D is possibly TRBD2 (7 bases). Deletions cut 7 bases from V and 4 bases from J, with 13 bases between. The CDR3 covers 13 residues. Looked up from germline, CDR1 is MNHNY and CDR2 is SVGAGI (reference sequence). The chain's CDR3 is CASTEGGGETQYF. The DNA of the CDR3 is TGTGCCAGCACCGAGGGGGGGGGAGAGACCCAGTACTTC.